Detailed here is one T cell receptor (beta chain). Its antigen is still unknown. This sample was taken from a study of T cell responses to AZD1222 COVID-19 vaccine. Looking at the study overall: Investigators merged groups given second doses at roughly 4 or roughly 12 weeks. Study conclusions and caveats: The study sampled repertoires only after the peak T cell response. Once two AZD1222 doses were given, Spike-specific TCR breadth and depth went up. The sample set comprised mostly white British donors with more females, and clonal diversity was possibly underestimated.

Profiled with immunoSEQ multiplex PCR; TCRdb holds only in-frame clones, not every one. The repertoire holds about 56,000 clones, with 80% to 90% as singletons. This CDR3 is 13 amino acids long. The V segment lost 8 bases and the J segment 6 bases; nucleotides outside the gene matches: 0. From germline, CDR1 is SGHTA and CDR2 FQGTGA. The material sequenced was peripheral blood, taken on day 0 of AZD1222 vaccination. The TCR originated in an adult in good health. The V and J genes are TRBV7-3 and TRBJ1-6; 11 bases line up with TRBD1. The CDR3 sequence: CASGQGANSPLHF. The CDR3 DNA reads as TGTGCCAGCGGACAGGGGGCTAATTCACCCCTCCACTTT.